A selection of T cell receptor beta chains follows, all from one sample in a study of T cell responses to AZD1222 COVID-19 vaccine. Profiled with immunoSEQ multiplex PCR; TCRdb holds only in-frame clones, not every one. The sample contains approximately 70,000 clones, about four fifths of which appear only once. Sequenced material: peripheral blood, taken on day 0 of AZD1222 vaccination. The source of these receptors is an adult in good health. Both conserved end residues are part of each CDR3. The D gene is left open where the match is weak. Only part of the rows carry a size: once, few, many, or a class if the clone is expanded.

TRBJ2-2 | . | . | TRBV27 | CASSRWGTNTGELFF | TGTGCCAGCTCCAGGTGGGGGACGAACACCGGGGAGCTGTTTTTT
TRBJ2-7 | few | . | TRBV13 | CASSLGQGLSSYEQYF | TGTGCCAGCAGCTTAGGCCAAGGCTTAAGCTCCTACGAGCAGTACTTC
TRBJ1-2 | few | . | TRBV11-3 | CASSLDGQTNYGYTF | TGTGCCAGCAGCTTAGACGGACAAACTAACTATGGCTACACCTTC
TRBJ1-2 | . | . | TRBV5-1 | CASSLVTGQGYTF | TGCGCCAGCAGCTTGGTTACAGGGCAAGGCTACACCTTC
TRBJ1-1 | . | . | TRBV30 | CAWSPGLPNTEAFF | TGTGCCTGGAGTCCGGGACTGCCCAACACTGAAGCTTTCTTT
TRBJ1-5 | . | . | TRBV30 | CAWSWAGNQPQHF | TGTGCCTGGAGTTGGGCGGGAAATCAGCCCCAGCATTTT
TRBJ1-2 | . | . | TRBV9 | CASSGGIWRATANYGYTF | TGTGCCAGCAGCGGAGGGATCTGGAGGGCGACTGCTAACTATGGCTACACCTTC
TRBJ2-3 | . | . | TRBV5-1 | CASSPGYSTDTQYF | TGCGCCAGCAGCCCAGGGTACAGTACAGATACGCAGTATTTT
TRBJ1-2 | few | . | TRBV9 | CASSVVTDNYGYTF | TGTGCCAGCAGCGTAGTTACAGATAACTATGGCTACACCTTC
TRBJ1-2 | few | TRBD1 | TRBV7-9 | CASSLSTGALVSGYTF | TGTGCCAGCAGCTTAAGCACAGGGGCATTAGTCAGTGGCTACACCTTC
TRBJ2-3 | . | TRBD2 | TRBV6-2/TRBV6-3 | CASSTPVASRGGPDTQYF | TGTGCCAGCAGTACCCCCGTAGCTTCGCGGGGGGGACCAGATACGCAGTATTTT
TRBJ1-2 | . | TRBD1 | TRBV6-5 | CASSTRQGHYGYTF | TGTGCCAGCAGTACGCGACAGGGCCACTATGGCTACACCTTC
TRBJ1-6 | . | TRBD1 | TRBV14 | CASSHGQGLIGSPLHF | TGTGCCAGCAGCCATGGACAGGGACTTATCGGTTCACCCCTCCACTTT
TRBJ1-4 | . | TRBD1 | TRBV5-1 | CASSFTGTGSNEKLFF | TGCGCCAGCAGCTTTACCGGGACAGGGAGTAATGAAAAACTGTTTTTT
TRBJ1-2 | . | . | TRBV29-1 | CSVESPGYTF | TGCAGCGTTGAAAGTCCGGGCTACACCTTC
TRBJ2-3 | . | TRBD2 | TRBV11-2 | CASSPRDFGTSRADTQYF | TGTGCCAGCAGCCCTCGGGACTTTGGGACTAGTAGGGCAGATACGCAGTATTTT
TRBJ1-6 | . | . | TRBV18 | CASSPLPFGEASSYNSPLHF | TGTGCCAGCTCACCCCTCCCCTTTGGGGAGGCTAGCTCCTATAATTCACCCCTCCACTTT
TRBJ2-2 | . | . | TRBV5-1 | CASSAGGAGELFF | TGCGCCAGCAGCGCCGGAGGGGCCGGGGAGCTGTTTTTT
TRBJ1-2 | . | . | TRBV19 | CASSMGGSAYGYTF | TGTGCCAGTAGTATGGGAGGGTCCGCCTATGGCTACACCTTC
TRBJ1-3 | . | . | TRBV4-2 | CASSQDRHSENTIYF | TGTGCCAGCAGCCAAGATAGGCACAGCGAAAACACCATATATTTT
TRBJ2-3 | . | . | TRBV7-3 | CASSLGVPDTQYF | TGTGCCAGCAGCTTAGGGGTCCCAGATACGCAGTATTTT
TRBJ2-7 | . | TRBD1 | TRBV30 | CAWRSDRAYEQYF | TGTGCCTGGAGGTCCGACAGGGCCTACGAGCAGTACTTC
TRBJ1-1 | once | . | TRBV11-2 | CASSLGRGLMNTEAFF | TGTGCCAGCAGCTTAGGTCGGGGACTCATGAACACTGAAGCTTTCTTT
TRBJ2-2 | once | . | TRBV18 | CASSPMSSNTGELFF | TGTGCCAGCTCACCAATGTCATCGAACACCGGGGAGCTGTTTTTT
TRBJ2-2 | . | TRBD1 | TRBV5-8 | CASSLPGQGLDTGELFF | TGTGCCAGCAGCTTACCGGGACAGGGGTTAGACACCGGGGAGCTGTTTTTT
TRBJ2-3 | . | . | TRBV4-1 | CASSQGGQKADTQYF | TGCGCCAGCAGCCAAGGGGGGCAGAAGGCAGATACGCAGTATTTT
TRBJ2-1 | few | TRBD1 | TRBV9 | CASSVEDYRGDEQFF | TGTGCCAGCAGCGTAGAGGATTACAGGGGGGATGAGCAGTTCTTC
TRBJ1-6 | . | . | TRBV6-4 | CASSDTTGPNSPLHF | TGTGCCAGCAGTGACACGACAGGACCGAATTCACCCCTCCACTTT
TRBJ1-6 | . | . | TRBV19 | CASSIDGRPNSPLHF | TGTGCCAGTAGTATAGATGGCAGGCCCAATTCACCCCTCCACTTT
TRBJ2-7 | . | TRBD1 | TRBV19 | CASSTPGQGLYEQYF | TGTGCCAGTAGTACCCCGGGACAGGGTCTCTACGAGCAGTACTTC
TRBJ2-1 | once | TRBD2 | TRBV9 | CASSPAGTSGGAYNEQFF | TGTGCCAGCAGCCCGGCGGGGACTAGCGGGGGGGCCTACAATGAGCAGTTCTTC
TRBJ2-1 | . | . | TRBV27 | CASSLAVYNEQFF | TGTGCCAGCAGTTTAGCAGTATACAATGAGCAGTTCTTC
TRBJ1-2 | . | . | TRBV6-2/TRBV6-3 | CASSWTANYGYTF | TGTGCCAGCAGTTGGACGGCTAACTATGGCTACACCTTC
TRBJ2-7 | once | . | TRBV5-1 | CASSLETLYEQYF | TGCGCCAGCAGCTTGGAGACACTGTACGAGCAGTACTTC
TRBJ1-2 | . | TRBD1 | TRBV12-3/TRBV12-4 | CASRMGQRYTF | TGTGCCAGCAGAATGGGACAGCGGTACACCTTC
TRBJ2-3 | . | . | TRBV7-2 | CASKEGHSTDTQYF | TGTGCCAGCAAAGAGGGACACAGCACAGATACGCAGTATTTT
TRBJ2-3 | . | TRBD2 | TRBV5-8 | CASTSTSGVFTDTQYF | TGTGCCAGCACCTCAACTAGCGGGGTCTTCACAGATACGCAGTATTTT
TRBJ1-6 | . | . | TRBV7-8 | CASKVRVDSPLHF | TGTGCCAGCAAGGTCAGGGTAGATTCACCCCTCCACTTT
TRBJ1-1 | . | . | TRBV5-1 | CASSTWILATEAFF | TGCGCCAGCAGCACTTGGATATTGGCCACTGAAGCTTTCTTT
TRBJ2-7 | . | . | TRBV7-8 | CASSPEMGYEQYF | TGTGCCAGCAGCCCCGAAATGGGCTACGAGCAGTACTTC
TRBJ1-1 | . | TRBD1 | TRBV30 | CAWSGARQGHPRAFF | TGTGCCTGGAGTGGAGCGCGACAGGGCCACCCGAGAGCTTTCTTT
TRBJ2-1 | once | . | TRBV19 | CASSVRDSSYNEQFF | TGTGCCAGTAGTGTCCGGGACTCCTCCTACAATGAGCAGTTCTTC
TRBJ1-2 | . | . | TRBV28 | CASSSIQGLNGYTF | TGTGCCAGCAGTTCAATACAGGGTCTGAATGGCTACACCTTC
TRBJ1-2 | . | TRBD1 | TRBV6-1 | CASSESGTGGRGYTF | TGTGCCAGCAGTGAATCGGGAACAGGGGGCCGGGGCTACACCTTC
TRBJ1-1 | . | . | TRBV10-3 | CAIREGEGNTEAFF | TGTGCCATCAGGGAGGGGGAGGGGAACACTGAAGCTTTCTTT
TRBJ2-5 | . | . | TRBV5-4 | CASSLEPLQETQYF | TGTGCCAGCAGCTTGGAACCCCTGCAAGAGACCCAGTACTTC
TRBJ1-3 | . | TRBD1 | TRBV19 | CASRGTGFSRSGNTIYF | TGTGCCAGTAGGGGGACAGGGTTTTCTAGGTCTGGAAACACCATATATTTT
TRBJ2-7 | few | TRBD2 | TRBV10-3 | CAIYSGLGTRYEQYF | TGTGCCATCTACTCGGGACTAGGAACACGCTACGAGCAGTACTTC
TRBJ1-1 | . | . | TRBV27 | CASSLYGVLGTEAFF | TGTGCCAGCAGTTTATACGGGGTTCTCGGCACTGAAGCTTTCTTT
TRBJ1-5 | . | . | TRBV2 | CASSELSGEMNQPQHF | TGTGCCAGCAGTGAACTCTCAGGAGAAATGAATCAGCCCCAGCATTTT
TRBJ2-1 | . | . | TRBV6-2/TRBV6-3 | CASSSTSGATDEQFF | TGTGCCAGCAGTTCCACGTCAGGGGCCACGGATGAGCAGTTCTTC
TRBJ1-3 | . | . | TRBV19 | CASSIGPDSGNTIYF | TGTGCCAGTAGTATAGGCCCCGACAGCGGAAACACCATATATTTT
TRBJ1-5 | once | . | TRBV5-1 | CASSLGQNQPQHF | TGCGCCAGCAGCCTAGGACAAAATCAGCCCCAGCATTTT
TRBJ1-2 | once | . | TRBV6-5 | CASNPGGAYGYTF | TGTGCCAGCAATCCGGGGGGAGCCTATGGCTACACCTTC
TRBJ2-7 | . | TRBD2 | TRBV14 | CASRASGESYEQYF | TGTGCCAGCAGGGCTAGCGGCGAATCCTACGAGCAGTACTTC
TRBJ1-5 | few | . | TRBV6-5 | CASSSGGPGQPQHF | TGTGCCAGCAGTTCGGGGGGACCAGGGCAGCCCCAGCATTTT
TRBJ1-2 | . | . | TRBV2 | CASKAGANYGYTF | TGTGCCAGCAAGGCAGGAGCGAACTATGGCTACACCTTC